The 13 T cell receptor beta chains below all came from one sample that was sequenced in a study of blood T cells in healthy people across ages. It was with a sample-barcoded 5' primer and a J-beta primer mix that a second PCR of roughly 7 to 12 cycles was run. One entry per CDR3 protein results from TCRdb running MiXCR on the 5' RACE reads. This repertoire shows 1.5 million to 2 million distinct CDR3 sequences, about 28% found once; its top ten account for approximately 7.7%. Sequenced material: blood. All receptors come from a woman in her 30s in good health.

V and J are TRBV28 and TRBJ2-5, with D possibly TRBD2 on 6 matching bases. Trimming cost V 6 bases and J 4 bases, with 18 bases left between them. This CDR3 is 15 amino acids long. Germline V gene sequence: CDR1 MDHEN, CDR2 SYDVKM. CDR3 sequence (DNA): TGTGCCAGCAGGACTAGAAGCGGGCGGGGAGAGACCCAGTACTTC. Amino acids: CASRTRSGRGETQYF.

This clonotype has just a few counts. The chain uses TRBV11-2 and TRBJ2-7; 9 positions match TRBD1. V dropped 0 bases and J dropped 5; count of bases not matched to a gene: 8. This CDR3 has 16 residues. Germline V gene data show CDR1 as SGHAT and CDR2 as FQNNGV. The CDR3 here is CASSLDPRDRVHEQYF. CDR3 nucleotides: TGTGCCAGCAGCTTAGACCCTCGGGACAGGGTCCACGAGCAGTACTTC.

The J gene is TRBJ2-4, the V gene TRBV2; the D gene could be TRBD1 or TRBD2 (5 bases each). The CDR3 has 13 amino acids. Trimming took 6 bases from V and 13 from J, leaving 19 bases between them. Germline V gives CDR1 SNHLY, CDR2 FYNNEI. This CDR3 reads CASRRGAHNEQYF. In DNA form, the CDR3 reads TGTGCCAGCAGGAGGGGAGCCCACAATGAGCAGTACTTC.

This clonotype was counted at least ten times. The chain recombines TRBV10-1 with TRBJ2-7; the D gene is possibly TRBD2 (6 bases). This CDR3 is built from 15 residues. Trimming pared 3 bases from V and 3 bases from J, leaving 15 bases between. The germline V gene has CDR1 WNHNN and CDR2 SYGVQD (reference sequence). CDR3 loop: CASSDRRTGVYEQYF. CDR3 coding DNA: TGCGCCAGCAGTGATAGAAGGACGGGGGTCTACGAGCAGTACTTC.

This clonotype occurred a few times. The chain recombines TRBV6-5 with TRBJ2-7; 9 nucleotides match TRBD2. Trimming removed 2 bases from V and 2 bases from J; junction bases left unmatched: 4. There are 15 residues in the CDR3. Germline CDR1 MNHEY, CDR2 SVGAGI. DNA for the CDR3: TGTGCCAGCAGTTACGTGGCTAGCGGGACCTACGAGCAGTACTTC. Translating it yields CASSYVASGTYEQYF.

Concerning this clonotype: One base away lies a much larger clone, so this may be a sequencing read error. Here the CDR3 DNA reads TGCAGTGCTAGAGTTCCAGACAACAATGAGCAGTACTTC. This gives the protein CSARVPDNNEQYF. The chain uses TRBV20-1 and TRBJ2-4; D gene uncertain. CDR3 length: 13 amino acids. V lost 1 base and J 13 bases, leaving 17 bases between the germline ends. CDR1 is DFQATT, CDR2 SNEGSKA, per germline (reference sequence).

This clonotype was observed a handful of times. The rearrangement joins TRBV7-9 to TRBJ1-6; unclear D gene. Germline V gene data show CDR1 as SEHNR and CDR2 as FQNEAQ (reference sequence). Trimming stripped 7 bases from V and 7 bases from J, with 5 bases between. The CDR3 loop spans 11 amino acids. CDR3 residues: CASIGNSPLHF. CDR3 bases: TGTGCCAGCATAGGGAATTCACCCCTCCACTTT.

This clonotype showed up just once. The V gene is TRBV2, the J gene TRBJ2-5, with 7 bases that match TRBD2. The CDR3 has 14 amino acids. Germline V gene data show CDR1 as SNHLY and CDR2 as FYNNEI. With V trimmed by 3 bases and J by 11 bases, 12 bases remained unmatched. The CDR3 here is CASSDGLGWYEQYF. The DNA for the CDR3 is TGTGCCAGCAGTGATGGACTAGGGTGGTATGAGCAGTACTTC.

The rearrangement joins TRBV4-3 to TRBJ2-7; D is unclear. Per the germline V gene, CDR1 is LGHNA and CDR2 is YSLEER. The ends were cut back, 0 bases at V and 9 bases at J, with 15 bases in the middle. The CDR3 spans 14 residues. The CDR3 sequence is CASSQDSSKVLQYF. The CDR3 DNA is TGCGCCAGCAGCCAAGATAGTAGTAAGGTTTTGCAGTACTTC.

This sequence joins TRBV10-2 and TRBJ2-1; no definite D call. This CDR3 is built from 10 residues. V was shortened by 4 bases and J by 13 bases, with 8 bases between the two germline ends. Germline V lookup: CDR1 WSHSY, CDR2 SAAADI. CDR3 region: CASSGEAQFF. CDR3 coding DNA: TGCGCCAGCAGTGGAGAGGCCCAGTTCTTC.

The V call is TRBV2, the J call TRBJ1-5; D is uncertain. CDR1 is SNHLY, CDR2 FYNNEI, per germline. Trimming removed 8 bases at V and 3 bases at J, with 14 bases between. The CDR3 consists of 14 residues. The CDR3 DNA reads as TGTGCCAGCGGCCGGGTAGCTAACAATCAGCCCCAGCATTTT. Translating gives CASGRVANNQPQHF.

This clonotype appeared once. V gene TRBV20-1 combines with J gene TRBJ2-3; D is undetermined. Germline V gene lookup returns CDR1 DFQATT and CDR2 SNEGSKA (reference sequence). Trimming removed 2 bases from V and 0 bases from J, with 9 bases in between. The CDR3 totals 14 residues. CDR3 amino acids: CSARYEGSTDTQYF. CDR3 DNA: TGCAGTGCTAGATACGAAGGAAGCACAGATACGCAGTATTTT.

There are many counts of this clonotype. The chain combines TRBV11-2 with TRBJ2-7; 7 bases fit TRBD2. J gave up 0 bases and V 0 bases, and 8 bases lay outside the gene matches. Germline CDR1 SGHAT, CDR2 FQNNGV. The CDR3 totals 17 residues. The CDR3 reads CASSLELGGGYSYEQYF. DNA for the CDR3: TGTGCCAGCAGCTTAGAATTAGGCGGGGGTTACTCCTACGAGCAGTACTTC.